The 8 T cell receptor beta chains below come from one sample, sequenced in a study of cytomegalovirus exposure and HLA in healthy donors. Data came from immunoSEQ multiplex PCR; TCRdb stores just in-frame clones and leaves some out. The sample lists roughly 120,000 clones, more than 70% seen once, with 1.5% to 2% in the top ten. Input material: PBMCs. Receptors originate from a woman younger than 30 in good health and CMV-seronegative.

The chain recombines TRBV7-6 with TRBJ2-3; 11 bases fit TRBD1. J was trimmed by 2 bases and V by 2 bases; bases with no gene match: 9. CDR3 length equals 18 residues. CDR1 is SGHVS and CDR2 is FNYEAQ in the germline V gene. Here the CDR3 DNA reads TGTGCCAGCAGCTTACAAAGGCGGACAGGGGGCCCCACAGATACGCAGTATTTT. It encodes CASSLQRRTGGPTDTQYF.

The chain employs TRBV4-1 and TRBJ1-1, with a weak D call TRBD1 (5 bases). With 1 base removed from V and 0 bases from J, the gap between germline ends came to 15 bases. The CDR3 loop spans 17 amino acids. Germline V gives CDR1 MGHRA, CDR2 YSYEKL. The CDR3 reads CASSQGSGGRMNTEAFF. The DNA of the CDR3 is TGCGCCAGCAGCCAAGGTTCGGGGGGAAGGATGAACACTGAAGCTTTCTTT.

This clone was seen only a few times. V usage is TRBV6-5 and J usage is TRBJ1-5, with D hard to call. The germline V gene encodes CDR1 MNHEY and CDR2 SVGAGI. The V end was cut by 6 bases, the J end by 1 base, with 7 bases between. This CDR3 spans 13 amino acids. CDR3 residues: CASSPGSNQPQHF. The CDR3, as DNA: TGTGCCAGCAGCCCGGGGAGCAATCAGCCCCAGCATTTT.

This chain links TRBV6-1 with TRBJ1-4, with D unclear. CDR3 length: 14 amino acids. The germline gives CDR1 MNHNS, CDR2 SASEGT. Trimming pared 1 base from V and 8 bases from J, leaving 11 bases between. The CDR3 region is CASSEGRIAEKLFF. The CDR3 nucleotides are TGTGCCAGCAGTGAAGGTCGGATAGCCGAAAAACTGTTTTTT.

The chain links TRBV6-4 to TRBJ1-2; no firm D call. CDR1 MRHNA and CDR2 SNTAGT come from the germline V gene. Trimming cost V 0 bases and J 4 bases, with 6 bases left between them. The CDR3 extends over 13 amino acids. The CDR3 sequence: CASSDSGSYGYTF. CDR3 DNA: TGTGCCAGCAGTGACTCGGGCAGCTATGGCTACACCTTC.

The chain uses TRBV18 and TRBJ2-7, with TRBD1 matching 9 bases. The CDR3 totals 15 residues. The V gene end was trimmed by 0 bases and the J gene end by 4 bases; junction bases not matched to a gene: 4. The germline V gene has CDR1 KGHSH and CDR2 LQKENI. The CDR3, as DNA: TGTGCCAGCTCACCACCCGGACAGGGGCAGTACGAGCAGTACTTC. Encoded protein: CASSPPGQGQYEQYF.

J is TRBJ2-2 and V is TRBV5-1; 8 positions match TRBD2. The junction had 11 bases not matched to a gene; V was cut back by 3 bases and J by 7 bases. This CDR3 has 16 amino acids. Germline V gene lookup returns CDR1 SGHRS and CDR2 YFSETQ. CDR3 protein: CASSSLGAGDVGELFF. The CDR3 coding sequence is TGCGCCAGCAGCTCGCTGGGAGCGGGAGATGTCGGGGAGCTGTTTTTT.

The chain couples TRBV6-5 to TRBJ1-2; tentatively, D is TRBD1 (6 bases). The CDR3 sequence is 14 residues long. In germline, CDR1 is MNHEY, CDR2 SVGAGI. Trimming pared 1 base from V and 6 bases from J, leaving 12 bases between. The CDR3 spells CASSYLQGRNGYTF. DNA of the CDR3: TGTGCCAGCAGTTACTTACAGGGCAGGAATGGCTACACCTTC.